The present T cell receptor (beta chain) was sequenced within a study of control samples from healthy donors and cancer patients. Assay: immunoSEQ multiplex PCR; the TCRdb copy retains only in-frame clones and omits some. The sample contains 150,000 to 200,000 clones, 91% of which appear only once. The source of this sequence is a woman aged 25 to 39 in good health. The material sequenced was blood.

This CDR3 reads CASSLGARPGYGYTF. CDR3 nucleotides: TGTGCCAGCAGCTTAGGTGCCAGGCCGGGCTATGGCTACACCTTC. The chain links TRBV7-9 to TRBJ1-2, with D hard to call. V was pared by 1 base and J by 4 bases, with 13 bases between. The CDR3 spans 15 residues. Looked up from germline, CDR1 is SEHNR and CDR2 is FQNEAQ (reference sequence).